The clone carrying this T cell receptor beta chain has more than one count but fewer than ten. CDR3 length equals 14 residues. Germline V gives CDR1 MNHNS, CDR2 SASEGT. The trim removed 5 bases at V and 5 bases at J, leaving 8 bases unmatched. TCRdb reprocessed the 5' RACE reads with MiXCR, giving one entry per CDR3 protein. Among thousands of distinct CDR3 sequences, about 50% were seen once, and the ten largest hold around 3%. The sequence was collected from a female donor with breast cancer. The genes are TRBV6-1 and TRBJ2-5; 7 bases are shared with TRBD1. Sequencing was done on a sample of naive CD4+ T cells sorted from a lymph node. The subset here: naive CD4+ T cells, CD4+CD45RA+CD25-. The CDR3 here is CASSYQGVRETQYF. For the CDR3, the DNA is TGTGCCAGCAGTTACCAGGGGGTAAGGGAGACCCAGTACTTC.